These 19 T cell receptor beta chains share one sample of origin, sequenced in a study of blood T cell repertoires in COVID-19. The table came from immunoSEQ multiplex PCR; TCRdb's copy has only in-frame clones and leaves some out. The repertoire holds 250,000 or so clones, with around 90% as singletons. Sequenced: peripheral blood. Receptors originate from a young man with COVID-19, enrolled during active disease.

To note about this clone: Other DNA sequences from this sample encode an identical CDR3 as well. This chain joins TRBV6-5 and TRBJ2-7, with 7 positions matching TRBD1. The CDR3 length is 13 residues. Germline CDR1 is MNHEY and CDR2 is SVGAGI. Trimming at V came to 4 bases and at J to 3 bases, leaving 3 bases not matched to a gene. The CDR3 coding sequence is TGTGCCAGCAGTTTCGACAGGGACTACGAGCAGTACTTC. Translation: CASSFDRDYEQYF.

This sequence joins TRBV7-3 and TRBJ2-3; 7 positions match TRBD1. V dropped 3 bases and J dropped 7; count of bases not matched to a gene: 7. The CDR3 runs to 14 residues. Germline loops: CDR1 SGHTA, CDR2 FQGTGA. The CDR3 spells CASSLGQNSYTQYF. As DNA, the CDR3 is TGTGCCAGCAGCTTGGGACAGAATTCGTATACGCAGTATTTT.

The gene calls are TRBV10-3 and TRBJ2-1, with 7 bases identical to TRBD1. The CDR3 sequence is 14 residues long. V was pared by 8 bases and J by 8 bases, with 12 bases of the junction left unmatched. Germline V gives CDR1 ENHRY, CDR2 SYGVKD. The CDR3 sequence is CAIAATGEHDEQFF. CDR3 DNA: TGTGCCATCGCGGCCACAGGGGAGCACGATGAGCAGTTCTTC.

This clone was counted a few times. The V and J genes are TRBV7-9 and TRBJ1-5; D remains unclear. V lost 8 bases, J lost 9 bases, and 14 bases lay in between. The germline CDR1 and CDR2 sequences are SEHNR and FQNEAQ (reference sequence). The CDR3 spans 12 residues. The CDR3 coding sequence is TGTGCCAGCGCACGATTCGGAGCGCCCCAGCATTTT. Its translation is CASARFGAPQHF.

V is TRBV2 and J is TRBJ1-1; D perhaps matches TRBD1 (6 bases). CDR1 is SNHLY and CDR2 is FYNNEI in the germline V gene. With 6 bases removed from V and 8 bases from J, the gap between germline ends came to 19 bases. The CDR3 is 14 residues long. CDR3 residues: CASRREQGIKEAFF. CDR3 in DNA: TGTGCCAGCAGGCGAGAACAGGGAATAAAGGAAGCTTTCTTT.

This clone was seen a few times. J is TRBJ2-3 and V is TRBV15, with no clear D. The V end lost 0 bases, the J end lost 0 bases, and 4 bases lay between the germline ends. The V gene's germline CDR1 is LNHNV and CDR2 YYDKDF (reference sequence). The length of the CDR3 is 14 residues. The CDR3 DNA reads TGTGCCACCAGCAGAGATCTAAGCACAGATACGCAGTATTTT. Translation: CATSRDLSTDTQYF. Full variable domain (missing parts from reference TRBV15 and TRBJ2-3): DAMVIQNPRYQVTQFGKPVTLSCSQTLNHNVMYWYQQKSSQAPKLLFHYYDKDFNNEADTPDNFQSRRPNTSFCFLDIRSPGLGDTAMYLCATSRDLSTDTQYFGPGTRLTVL.

The genes are TRBV3-1 (or the pseudogene TRBV3-2) and TRBJ1-6, with 7 bases identical to TRBD1. The V gene's germline CDR1 is LGHDT and CDR2 YNNKEL (reference sequence). Unmatched junction bases numbered 3, after V lost 0 bases and J lost 7 bases. The CDR3 length is 15 residues. The CDR3 spells CASSQEGQRNSPLHF. The CDR3, as DNA: TGTGCCAGCAGCCAAGAGGGACAGCGAAATTCACCCCTCCACTTT.

This chain uses TRBV29-1 with TRBJ1-2, with 8 bases identical to TRBD1. The germline V gene has CDR1 SQVTM and CDR2 ANQGSEA. This CDR3 comprises 13 residues. Trimming at V came to 3 bases and at J to 8 bases, leaving 8 bases not matched to a gene. CDR3 nucleotides: TGCAGCGTTGATAGAGACAGGGGCGGGGGCTACACCTTC. It is translated as CSVDRDRGGGYTF.

This clone showed up just once. The rearrangement links TRBV19 to TRBJ2-7; D gene uncertain. CDR3 length: 11 amino acids. Trimming pared 5 bases from V and 4 bases from J, leaving 6 bases between. CDR1 and CDR2 (germline): LNHDA, SQIVND (reference sequence). The CDR3 sequence is CASSSRYEQYF. In DNA, the CDR3 is TGTGCCAGTAGTTCCAGATACGAGCAGTACTTC. The entire variable domain, with the rest obtained from reference TRBV19 and TRBJ2-7, is as follows: DGGITQSPKYLFRKEGQNVTLSCEQNLNHDAMYWYRQDPGQGLRLIYYSQIVNDFQKGDIAEGYSVSREKKESFPLTVTSAQKNPTAFYLCASSSRYEQYFGPGTRLTVT.

The chain employs TRBV5-1 and TRBJ1-1, with D unclear. Germline values: CDR1 SGHRS, CDR2 YFSETQ. V dropped 1 base and J dropped 1 base, with 11 bases sitting between them. The length of the CDR3 is 15 residues. CDR3 in amino acids: CASSLSRSENTEAFF. The DNA for the CDR3 is TGCGCCAGCAGCTTGAGCAGGTCGGAGAACACTGAAGCTTTCTTT.

In its sample, this clone was seen once. The chain couples TRBV20-1 to TRBJ2-1, with 10 bases lining up with TRBD2. V shed 6 bases and J 9 bases; nucleotides not matched to a gene: 2. The CDR3 has 11 residues. Germline-derived CDR1 and CDR2 are DFQATT and SNEGSKA (reference sequence). The CDR3 loop is CSALAGVEQFF. CDR3 nucleotides: TGCAGTGCCCTAGCGGGGGTTGAGCAGTTCTTC.

As for this clone: Other nucleotide sequences in the sample specify the same CDR3. The chain links TRBV4-1 to TRBJ1-1; 11 bases are a match to TRBD1. This CDR3 spans 16 amino acids. V shed 3 bases, J shed 1 base, and the junction held 4 bases outside the gene matches. Germline V CDR1 and CDR2: MGHRA, YSYEKL. CDR3 sequence reads: CASSQGDRGRNTEAFF. CDR3 bases: TGCGCCAGCAGCCAGGGGGACAGGGGGAGGAACACTGAAGCTTTCTTT.

The V call is TRBV11-1, the J call TRBJ2-2, with 8 bases identical to TRBD1. The CDR3 is 15 residues long. From germline, CDR1 is SGHAT and CDR2 FQDESV (reference sequence). V trimming: 2 bases; J trimming: 3 bases; junction bases outside the gene matches: 2. CDR3 region: CASSLYRGDTGELFF. Written as DNA, the CDR3 is TGTGCCAGCAGCTTATACAGGGGGGACACCGGGGAGCTGTTTTTT.

The chain uses TRBV2 and TRBJ2-7; possible D gene TRBD1, 6 bases. Trimming took 5 bases from V and 7 from J, leaving 18 bases between them. Germline CDR1 reads SNHLY; CDR2 reads FYNNEI. This CDR3 is 14 amino acids long. The CDR3 is CASSTGFLGREQYF. The DNA of the CDR3 is TGTGCCAGCAGTACAGGGTTTCTAGGTCGAGAGCAGTACTTC.

This clone was seen only once. This chain uses TRBV6-2 or TRBV6-3 with TRBJ2-7; 11 nucleotides line up with TRBD1. The CDR3 runs 13 residues. Germline CDR1 MNHEY, CDR2 SVGEGT. V lost 5 bases, J lost 6 bases, and 3 bases stayed unmatched. The CDR3 DNA follows: TGTGCCAGCAGTAGGGACAGGGGGGTCGAGCAGTACTTC. This translates into CASSRDRGVEQYF.

This clone was seen only a few times. The CDR3 protein is CASSLEMGAEAFF. The CDR3 bases are TGTGCCAGCAGCTTAGAGATGGGCGCTGAAGCTTTCTTT. J is TRBJ1-1 and V is TRBV7-7; D gene ambiguous. The CDR3 covers 13 residues. The germline V gene has CDR1 SSHAT and CDR2 FNYEAQ (reference sequence). Trimming took off 1 base at V and 6 bases at J, with 9 bases between the two ends.

This clone showed up just a few times. This same CDR3 is encoded by further DNA sequences in the sample. The chain links TRBV2 to TRBJ1-2; possible D gene TRBD1, 6 bases. The CDR3 runs to 13 residues. V was clipped by 3 bases and J by 2 bases, with 7 bases between them. Germline values: CDR1 SNHLY, CDR2 FYNNEI. CDR3: CASSEQGNYGYTF. The CDR3 DNA reads as TGTGCCAGCAGTGAGCAGGGGAACTATGGCTACACCTTC.

V gene TRBV11-2 combines with J gene TRBJ2-1, with 8 bases lining up with TRBD2. From germline, CDR1 is SGHAT and CDR2 FQNNGV. The length of the CDR3 is 16 residues. V lost 6 bases and J lost 3; bases outside the gene matches: 10. CDR3 coding DNA: TGTGCCAGCAGGGCGATAAGCGGGGGCCTCTACAATGAGCAGTTCTTC. Protein sequence: CASRAISGGLYNEQFF.

This chain joins TRBV7-2 and TRBJ1-1, with no clear D. The CDR3 is made up of 14 amino acids. Germline CDR1 SGHTA, CDR2 FQGNSA. Deletions cut 1 base from V and 2 bases from J, with 8 bases between. The CDR3 DNA is TGTGCCAGCAGCTTAGAGATGGGCAACACTGAAGCTTTCTTT. This encodes CASSLEMGNTEAFF.